The next 16 T cell receptor beta chains were all read from a single sample in a study of cytomegalovirus exposure and HLA in healthy donors. The primer mix had 60 Vbeta and 13 Jbeta primers. Sequencing used immunoSEQ multiplex PCR; TCRdb keeps in-frame clones, though not all of them. The table has fewer than 200,000 clones, roughly 80% seen once; the top ten hold around 6.7%. The sequencing sample was made of PBMCs. These receptors were taken from a woman aged 25-40 years in good health and CMV-seropositive.

This clone showed up just a few times. The V and J genes are TRBV6-1 and TRBJ2-4; TRBD2 aligns across 10 bases. With V trimmed by 2 bases and J by 7 bases, 17 bases remained unmatched. Germline values: CDR1 MNHNS, CDR2 SASEGT. This CDR3 region has 19 residues. This CDR3 reads CASSEIGGASGGPANIQYF. CDR3 nucleotides: TGTGCCAGCAGTGAAATCGGAGGGGCTAGCGGGGGCCCCGCCAACATTCAGTACTTC.

The chain joins TRBV2 to TRBJ1-2, with 9 bases lining up with TRBD1. Germline loops: CDR1 SNHLY, CDR2 FYNNEI. Trimming cost V 10 bases and J 3 bases; bases outside gene matches: 15. This CDR3 region has 16 residues. Written as DNA, the CDR3 is TGTGCCACCAAAGGGACAGGGCGGTACCCATACTATGGCTACACCTTC. This gives the protein CATKGTGRYPYYGYTF. Looking up the rest from reference TRBV2 and TRBJ1-2 gives the full variable domain: EPEVTQTPSHQVTQMGQEVILRCVPISNHLYFYWYRQILGQKVEFLVSFYNNEISEKSEIFDDQFSVERPDGSNFTLKIRSTKLEDSAMYFCATKGTGRYPYYGYTFGSGTRLTVV.

CDR3 DNA sequence: TGTGCCAGCAGCTCCCAGCGGGAGGGCTACACCTTC. As protein: CASSSQREGYTF. The chain carries TRBV7-8 and TRBJ1-2, with D unresolved. The CDR3 covers 12 residues. Germline CDR1 reads SGHVS; CDR2 reads FQNEAQ. Trimming removed 4 bases at V and 8 bases at J, with 11 bases between.

The V gene is TRBV19, the J gene TRBJ1-6; 10 bases are shared with TRBD1. CDR3 length: 16 residues. The germline V gene encodes CDR1 LNHDA and CDR2 SQIVND (reference sequence). Unmatched junction bases numbered 5, after V lost 4 bases and J lost 5 bases. Written as DNA, the CDR3 is TGTGCCAGTAGTAGACAGGGGGCGCAAAATAATTCACCCCTCCACTTT. This gives the protein CASSRQGAQNNSPLHF. Supplemented by reference TRBV19 and TRBJ1-6, the full variable domain reads DGGITQSPKYLFRKEGQNVTLSCEQNLNHDAMYWYRQDPGQGLRLIYYSQIVNDFQKGDIAEGYSVSREKKESFPLTVTSAQKNPTAFYLCASSRQGAQNNSPLHFGNGTRLTVT.

This chain uses TRBV6-1 with TRBJ1-6, with D perhaps matching TRBD1 (6 bases). V dropped 1 base and J dropped 8 bases, with 15 bases sitting between them. The CDR3 is 16 amino acids. Germline V CDR1 and CDR2: MNHNS, SASEGT. The CDR3 protein is CASSEEGEPGHSPLHF. The CDR3 nucleotides are TGTGCCAGCAGTGAAGAGGGGGAGCCCGGGCATTCACCCCTCCACTTT.

This chain links TRBV7-2 with TRBJ1-3; 7 bases agree with TRBD1. CDR1 SGHTA and CDR2 FQGNSA come from the germline V gene. V gave up 2 bases and J gave up 0 bases; unmatched junction bases: 13. CDR3 length: 19 amino acids. The CDR3 here is CASSLFGGSGGSSGNTIYF. CDR3 bases: TGTGCCAGCAGCTTATTTGGTGGCTCAGGGGGGAGCTCTGGAAACACCATATATTTT.

The V gene is TRBV6-5, the J gene TRBJ1-2; the D is unclear. Trimming removed 0 bases at V and 3 bases at J, with 11 bases between. Germline CDR1 MNHEY, CDR2 SVGAGI. This CDR3 is built from 15 residues. The CDR3 reads CASSYSTYGYYGYTF. The CDR3 region has the DNA TGTGCCAGCAGTTACTCGACGTACGGGTACTATGGCTACACCTTC.

The V gene is TRBV7-2, the J gene TRBJ2-5; no reliable D call. The DNA end is a closer match to TRBJ2-7, so the J assignment may be wrong. Germline values: CDR1 SGHTA, CDR2 FQGNSA. The CDR3 length is 13 residues. The CDR3 bases are TGTGCCAGCAGCTTGCCGAACCACTACGAGCAGTACTTC. Amino acids: CASSLPNHYEQYF.

The rearrangement links TRBV5-1 to TRBJ2-5; tentative D call: TRBD1 (6 bases). The germline V and J ends were trimmed by 2 bases and 1 base, with 15 bases remaining between them. The CDR3 extends over 16 amino acids. The germline gives CDR1 SGHRS, CDR2 YFSETQ. The CDR3 DNA reads as TGCGCCAGCAGCTTCCTTACCGGGACACCCCAAGAGACCCAGTACTTC. This codes for CASSFLTGTPQETQYF.

This chain links TRBV7-8 with TRBJ1-2; D gene uncertain. The CDR3 sequence is 11 residues long. With 3 bases removed from V and 9 bases from J, the gap between germline ends came to 8 bases. Germline V CDR1 and CDR2: SGHVS, FQNEAQ. CDR3 bases: TGTGCCAGCAGCTTGGCGGGCCGCTACACCTTC. It specifies CASSLAGRYTF.

There are a few counts of this clone. The rearrangement joins TRBV7-2 to TRBJ1-6, with a possible D match to TRBD1 (5 bases). Trimming left V 4 bases short and J 6 bases short, with 13 bases between. This CDR3 is built from 15 residues. The germline gives CDR1 SGHTA, CDR2 FQGNSA. CDR3 amino acids: CASSSGNRPNSPLHF. In nucleotides, the CDR3 is TGTGCCAGCAGCTCCGGTAACAGGCCTAATTCACCCCTCCACTTT.

This clone has only a few counts. The rearrangement links TRBV19 to TRBJ2-7; TRBD1 aligns across 8 bases. Germline trimming cut 4 bases from V and 0 bases from J; bases unmatched to any gene: 14. Germline V gene sequence: CDR1 LNHDA, CDR2 SQIVND (reference sequence). This CDR3 has 18 residues. CDR3 bases: TGTGCCAGTAGTACAAACCCGTATCGACAGGGGAGCTCCTACGAGCAGTACTTC. Protein: CASSTNPYRQGSSYEQYF.

Turning to this clone: In the same sample, other DNA sequences code for this CDR3. The J gene is TRBJ1-1, the V gene TRBV7-3, with a weak D call TRBD1 (6 bases). The CDR3 length is 14 residues. The germline V gene has CDR1 SGHTA and CDR2 FQGTGA. V was trimmed by 3 bases and J by 3 bases, leaving 11 bases between them. CDR3 region: CASSFSPGDTEAFF. The CDR3 bases are TGTGCCAGCAGCTTCTCTCCAGGGGACACTGAAGCTTTCTTT. The full variable domain, completed using reference TRBV7-3 and TRBJ1-1, is GAGVSQTPSNKVTEKGKYVELRCDPISGHTALYWYRQSLGQGPEFLIYFQGTGAADDSGLPNDRFFAVRPEGSVSTLKIQRTERGDSAVYLCASSFSPGDTEAFFGQGTRLTVV.

This chain links TRBV28 with TRBJ2-3, with 8 bases fitting TRBD2. The V segment lost 6 bases and the J segment 4 bases; nucleotides outside the gene matches: 6. This CDR3 contains 14 residues. Germline V lookup: CDR1 MDHEN, CDR2 SYDVKM. The CDR3 DNA reads as TGTGCCAGCAGCTTCGGGGGGGAGGCAGATACGCAGTATTTT. This gives the protein CASSFGGEADTQYF.

This clone was seen only once. The chain couples TRBV7-2 to TRBJ2-6, with a possible D match to TRBD1 (6 bases). V lost 2 bases and J 4 bases, leaving 9 bases between the germline ends. The V gene's germline CDR1 is SGHTA and CDR2 FQGNSA. This CDR3 is 15 amino acids long. CDR3 residues: CASSLMGAGANVLTF. CDR3 nucleotide sequence: TGTGCCAGCAGCTTAATGGGGGCCGGGGCCAACGTCCTGACTTTC.

This chain links TRBV7-9 with TRBJ2-7, with TRBD1 identical over 9 bases. The CDR3 spans 14 residues. Unmatched junction bases numbered 5, after V lost 4 bases and J lost 4 bases. Germline V gene lookup returns CDR1 SEHNR and CDR2 FQNEAQ (reference sequence). CDR3 amino acids: CASSYGTGWYEQYF. The CDR3 DNA sequence: TGTGCCAGCAGCTATGGGACAGGGTGGTACGAGCAGTACTTC.